This T cell receptor beta chain was documented in a study of OX40 agonist ivuxolimab in advanced cancers. Study-level background: Across the patients, intravenous ivuxolimab was delivered every 2 weeks at 0.01 to 10 mg/kg. Dose-escalation patients had hepatocellular carcinoma, melanoma, renal cell or head and neck cancer.

Study-level points and caveats: Expanded clones tended on average to be more numerous among CD8+ T cells than CD4+.

This table comes from immunoSEQ multiplex PCR, and its TCRdb copy is limited to in-frame clones, with some not included. The top ten hold 8.7% of the sample, which has under 95,000 clones, about 90% seen once. With baseline, cycle 4 day 1, and cycle 7 day 1 as timepoints, blood was sampled. The germline V gene encodes CDR1 LNHDA and CDR2 SQIVND (reference sequence). V lost 7 bases, J lost 8 bases, and 14 bases stayed unmatched. The CDR3 spans 15 residues. This clone appeared a single time. Antigen unknown. This receptor was taken from an adult with an advanced solid tumor such as melanoma, head and neck, liver or kidney cancer. The V and J genes are TRBV19 and TRBJ2-1, with TRBD1 identical over 7 bases. The sequenced sample was CD4+ or CD8+ T cells sorted from blood, obtained in a trial of the OX40 agonist ivuxolimab. The CDR3: CASNPGQTLRDEQFF. DNA of the CDR3: TGTGCCAGTAATCCGGGACAGACCCTACGCGATGAGCAGTTCTTC.